A single sample is the source of the 27 T cell receptor beta chains below, sequenced in a study of CD8+CD57+ T cells in acquired aplastic anemia. The patients chosen for sequencing had shown expansion of CD8+CD57+ cells (detected by flow cytometry). According to the study, genomic DNA was the template for TCR beta VDJ and CDR3 profiling. TCRdb analysed the reads with MiXCR anew, one entry per CDR3 protein. The sample has around 430,000 distinct CDR3 sequences; around 32% are singletons. Sequencing input: sorted CD4+, CD8+, or CD8+CD57+ T cells (not recorded which) from PBMCs. The receptors stem from a human donor with aplastic anemia.

This clonotype was detected once. The V call is TRBV4-2, the J call TRBJ2-3; possible D gene TRBD2, 5 bases. V lost 4 bases, J lost 5 bases, and 10 bases lay in between. Germline V gene sequence: CDR1 LGHNA, CDR2 YNFKEQ. There are 13 residues in the CDR3. CDR3 nucleotide sequence: TGTGCCAGCAGCCCTCCCGGGGTAGATACGCAGTATTTT. This sequence encodes CASSPPGVDTQYF.

This clonotype was picked up a small number of times. The rearrangement uses TRBV5-5 and TRBJ2-7; D possibly corresponds to TRBD2 (5 bases). V gave up 2 bases and J gave up 0 bases, with 12 bases separating them. Germline V gene data show CDR1 as SGHKS and CDR2 as YYEKEE (reference sequence). The length of the CDR3 is 15 residues. Here the CDR3 reads CASSFLPGSSYEQYF. The CDR3 nucleotides read TGTGCCAGCAGCTTTCTCCCGGGGAGCTCCTACGAGCAGTACTTC.

This clonotype was seen at least ten times. The genes are TRBV20-1 and TRBJ1-2, with D maybe TRBD1 (5 bases). The CDR3 is 12 amino acids. Trimming removed 6 bases at V and 3 bases at J, with 11 bases between. From germline, CDR1 is DFQATT and CDR2 SNEGSKA (reference sequence). CDR3 in amino acids: CSASWGDYGYTF. The DNA of the CDR3 is TGCAGTGCGAGCTGGGGGGACTATGGCTACACCTTC.

The chain couples TRBV25-1 to TRBJ1-1, with 7 bases lining up with TRBD1. Germline loops: CDR1 MGHDK, CDR2 SYGVNS. The ends lost 8 bases at V and 5 bases at J; junction bases unmatched: 14. This CDR3 has 15 amino acids. The CDR3 reads CASSIYRQGETEAFF. Here the CDR3 DNA reads TGTGCCAGCTCGATCTACCGACAGGGCGAAACTGAAGCTTTCTTT.

The V call is TRBV4-1, the J call TRBJ2-6, with D possibly being TRBD1 (5 bases). V was shortened by 4 bases and J by 2 bases, with 15 bases between the two germline ends. Per the germline V gene, CDR1 is MGHRA and CDR2 is YSYEKL. The CDR3 is 17 amino acids. CDR3 sequence reads: CASSRILAGTGANVLTF. DNA of the CDR3: TGCGCCAGCAGCCGCATCCTCGCAGGGACTGGGGCCAACGTCCTGACTTTC.

Only a few counts were recorded for this clonotype. The rearrangement links TRBV20-1 to TRBJ2-1, with TRBD1 matching 9 bases. In germline, CDR1 is DFQATT, CDR2 SNEGSKA (reference sequence). V was clipped by 4 bases and J by 5 bases; unmatched bases: 12. This CDR3 comprises 16 residues. The CDR3 reads CSAKRAGTGTNNEQFF. The CDR3, as DNA: TGCAGTGCTAAAAGAGCCGGGACAGGGACCAACAATGAGCAGTTCTTC.

This clonotype has just a few counts. This chain links TRBV19 with TRBJ1-1, with TRBD1 as a possible D gene (6 bases). CDR3 length: 15 residues. The germline V gene has CDR1 LNHDA and CDR2 SQIVND (reference sequence). V was trimmed by 0 bases and J by 1 base, leaving 9 bases between them. CDR3: CASSIETGQNTEAFF. CDR3 nucleotides: TGTGCCAGTAGTATAGAGACAGGACAGAACACTGAAGCTTTCTTT. The full variable domain, completed using reference TRBV19 and TRBJ1-1, is DGGITQSPKYLFRKEGQNVTLSCEQNLNHDAMYWYRQDPGQGLRLIYYSQIVNDFQKGDIAEGYSVSREKKESFPLTVTSAQKNPTAFYLCASSIETGQNTEAFFGQGTRLTVV.

At least ten counts were recorded for this clonotype. The chain carries TRBV20-1 and TRBJ1-2; tentative D call: TRBD1 (6 bases). The V and J ends lost 6 bases and 2 bases respectively, with 16 bases between them. The germline V gene encodes CDR1 DFQATT and CDR2 SNEGSKA (reference sequence). The length of the CDR3 is 14 residues. CDR3 sequence reads: CSAARPGANYGYTF. DNA of the CDR3: TGCAGTGCCGCAAGGCCAGGGGCCAACTATGGCTACACCTTC.

This sequence joins TRBV5-1 and TRBJ2-1; no reliable D call. This CDR3 is 14 amino acids long. V was pared by 1 base and J by 6 bases, with 11 bases between. CDR1 and CDR2 from the germline V gene are SGHRS and YFSETQ. The CDR3 sequence: CASSLRGKGNEQFF. The CDR3 DNA follows: TGCGCCAGCAGCTTGCGCGGCAAGGGCAATGAGCAGTTCTTC.

This sequence joins TRBV15 and TRBJ1-2; no definite D call. This CDR3 is built from 12 residues. The germline gives CDR1 LNHNV, CDR2 YYDKDF (reference sequence). V was cut by 5 bases and J by 6 bases, with 10 bases left in between. The CDR3 sequence is CATSGRRDGYTF. The CDR3 DNA follows: TGTGCCACCAGCGGAAGACGAGATGGCTACACCTTC.

This clonotype was seen more than once but under ten times. The V call is TRBV11-2, the J call TRBJ1-6, with unresolved D. This CDR3 spans 19 amino acids. The germline gives CDR1 SGHAT, CDR2 FQNNGV. Trimming stripped 2 bases from V and 0 bases from J, with 17 bases between. CDR3 sequence: CASSLQAVDSSSYNSPLHF. CDR3 sequence (DNA): TGTGCCAGCAGCTTACAGGCAGTAGACTCCTCCTCCTATAATTCACCCCTCCACTTT. Together with reference TRBV11-2 and TRBJ1-6, the CDR3 gives the full variable domain: EAGVAQSPRYKIIEKRQSVAFWCNPISGHATLYWYQQILGQGPKLLIQFQNNGVVDDSQLPKDRFSAERLKGVDSTLKIQPAKLEDSAVYLCASSLQAVDSSSYNSPLHFGNGTRLTVT.

The chain joins TRBV6-5 to TRBJ1-1; D is unclear. The V end was cut by 3 bases, the J end by 3 bases, with 11 bases between. Germline CDR1 is MNHEY and CDR2 is SVGAGI. The CDR3 has 14 amino acids. CDR3 nucleotides: TGTGCCAGCAGTTATGGCGGGTATGACACTGAAGCTTTCTTT. Translating it yields CASSYGGYDTEAFF.

This clonotype was seen many times. The chain has TRBV5-1 and TRBJ1-2; 8 nucleotides agree with TRBD1. V was clipped by 4 bases and J by 2 bases; unmatched bases: 7. Germline loops: CDR1 SGHRS, CDR2 YFSETQ. The CDR3 length is 15 residues. The CDR3 DNA follows: TGCGCCAGCAGCCTAGAGGGACAGGCAAACTATGGCTACACCTTC. Protein: CASSLEGQANYGYTF.

This rearrangement joins TRBV10-3 to TRBJ2-1; D unresolved. This CDR3 spans 11 amino acids. Germline V gene lookup returns CDR1 ENHRY and CDR2 SYGVKD. Trimming cost V 10 bases and J 13 bases, with 17 bases left between them. This chain's CDR3 is CASFQGQRQFF. CDR3 DNA sequence: TGTGCCAGCTTCCAAGGGCAAAGACAGTTCTTC.

The gene calls are TRBV7-8 and TRBJ2-7; tentatively, D is TRBD1 or TRBD2 (5 bases each). V lost 4 bases and J lost 2, with 15 bases in between. This CDR3 region has 15 residues. In germline, CDR1 is SGHVS, CDR2 FQNEAQ. The CDR3 loop reads CASSSTGTRAYEQYF. The CDR3 DNA follows: TGTGCCAGCAGCTCCACCGGGACGAGAGCCTACGAGCAGTACTTC.

This clonotype was seen many times. The V and J genes are TRBV7-2 and TRBJ1-2; unclear D gene. The CDR3 extends over 14 amino acids. Germline CDR1 and CDR2: SGHTA and FQGNSA. Trimming took 1 base from V and 8 from J, leaving 14 bases between them. Here the CDR3 DNA reads TGTGCCAGCAGCTTAGATCCGGTGGTAAAGGGCTACACCTTC. Residues: CASSLDPVVKGYTF.

This sequence joins TRBV11-3 and TRBJ1-1; perhaps TRBD1 as D (6 bases). The CDR3 length is 15 residues. Germline V gene sequence: CDR1 SGHNT, CDR2 YENEEA. Trimming took off 5 bases at V and 4 bases at J, with 17 bases between the two ends. CDR3 in amino acids: CASSLNAGASTEAFF. The CDR3 DNA is TGTGCCAGCAGCCTCAATGCGGGGGCGAGCACTGAAGCTTTCTTT.

The sample holds a few counts of this clonotype. One end of the junction is discordant with germline, which a read error may explain. The chain is built from TRBV10-3 and TRBJ2-3, with D perhaps being TRBD1 or TRBD2 (6 bases each). In germline, CDR1 is ENHRY, CDR2 SYGVKD. The CDR3 spans 16 residues. Here the CDR3 reads CASSEQGGTYTDTQYF. CDR3 sequence (DNA): TGTGCCAGCAGTGAACAGGGCGGGACTTACACAGATACGCAGTATTTT.

This chain connects TRBV10-3 to TRBJ1-4; 7 bases are shared with TRBD1. V lost 4 bases and J lost 4; bases outside the gene matches: 3. The CDR3 consists of 14 residues. Germline V gene lookup returns CDR1 ENHRY and CDR2 SYGVKD. The DNA for the CDR3 is TGTGCCATCAGTGGAACAGGGGATAATGAAAAACTGTTTTTT. Its translation: CAISGTGDNEKLFF.

V usage is TRBV19 and J usage is TRBJ1-5; 7 bases align to TRBD1. V was clipped by 7 bases and J by 0 bases; unmatched bases: 12. CDR3 length: 17 amino acids. CDR1 and CDR2 (germline): LNHDA, SQIVND (reference sequence). The CDR3, as DNA: TGTGCCAGTACCCCCCAGGGGGACCGAAATAGCAATCAGCCCCAGCATTTT. It is translated as CASTPQGDRNSNQPQHF.

This chain joins TRBV20-1 and TRBJ1-1, with TRBD1 as a possible D gene (5 bases). This CDR3 is 15 amino acids long. The V gene's germline CDR1 is DFQATT and CDR2 SNEGSKA (reference sequence). The ends were cut back, 3 bases at V and 1 base at J, with 15 bases in the middle. CDR3: CSASLITGRNTEAFF. Written as DNA, the CDR3 is TGCAGTGCTAGCCTTATCACAGGCCGGAACACTGAAGCTTTCTTT.

The chain links TRBV10-2 to TRBJ1-2; D call uncertain. The CDR3 length is 15 residues. Per germline, CDR1 WSHSY and CDR2 SAAADI. The V and J ends lost 3 bases and 0 bases respectively, with 11 bases between them. This chain's CDR3 is CASSDEAGANYGYTF. CDR3 sequence (DNA): TGCGCCAGCAGTGATGAGGCCGGGGCTAACTATGGCTACACCTTC.

This clonotype was counted a few times. The gene calls are TRBV20-1 and TRBJ1-2, with D possibly TRBD1 on 6 matching bases. V was trimmed by 5 bases and J by 3 bases, leaving 25 bases between them. The CDR3 is 17 amino acids. CDR1 and CDR2 (germline): DFQATT, SNEGSKA (reference sequence). CDR3 residues: CSAAPILTGTQDYGYTF. The CDR3 DNA is TGCAGTGCTGCCCCCATCTTAACAGGGACCCAGGACTATGGCTACACCTTC.

The chain uses TRBV6-1 and TRBJ1-3; D gene uncertain. Trimming shortened V by 5 bases and J by 0 bases, and 5 bases separated the two germline ends. The CDR3 consists of 13 residues. The germline V gene has CDR1 MNHNS and CDR2 SASEGT. For the CDR3, the DNA is TGTGCCAGCAGTCAATACTCTGGAAACACCATATATTTT. Amino acid sequence: CASSQYSGNTIYF.

This clonotype was observed at least ten times. V gene TRBV20-1 combines with J gene TRBJ1-1, with 9 bases matching TRBD1. The V segment lost 5 bases and the J segment 1 base; nucleotides outside the gene matches: 2. The CDR3 is 13 residues long. Germline-derived CDR1 and CDR2 are DFQATT and SNEGSKA (reference sequence). This CDR3 reads CSAPDRGNTEAFF. The CDR3 DNA sequence: TGCAGTGCTCCGGACAGGGGGAACACTGAAGCTTTCTTT.

This clonotype was picked up many times. The V call is TRBV5-8, the J call TRBJ1-6; possible D gene TRBD1, 6 bases. Per germline, CDR1 SGHTS and CDR2 YDEGEE. The CDR3 loop spans 12 amino acids. Deletions cut 7 bases from V and 7 bases from J, with 9 bases between. This chain's CDR3 is CASGGRNSPLHF. For the CDR3, the DNA is TGTGCCAGCGGGGGGCGAAATTCACCCCTCCACTTT.

This clonotype was found once. One end of the junction does not line up with germline, which may come from a read error. This chain joins TRBV5-1 and TRBJ2-5; 9 nucleotides line up with TRBD2. CDR1 and CDR2 from the germline V gene are SGHRS and YFSETQ. The CDR3 extends over 17 amino acids. The CDR3 DNA sequence: TGCGCCATCAGCTTGGCGGGCGGGGGGGCTGTCCAAGAGACCCAGTACTTC. Its protein product is CAISLAGGGAVQETQYF.